The rows below give T cell receptor beta chains drawn from one sample of a study of cytomegalovirus exposure and HLA in healthy donors. Generated by immunoSEQ multiplex PCR, the TCRdb table keeps only in-frame clones and is missing some. The sample lists under 300,000 clones, around 86% occurring once. Sequencing input: PBMCs. The receptors were gathered from a woman aged 30 to 39 in good health and CMV-seropositive. The CDR3 runs from the conserved cysteine through the conserved F or W. The D gene is left open where the match is weak. Clone size is given for some rows only: seen once, a few or many times, or a class if the clone is expanded.

d_gene	v_gene	j_gene	abundance	CDR3nt	CDR3aa
.	TRBV6-1	TRBJ2-7	.	TGTGCCAGCAGTGACTTTGCGGGAACCTACGAGCAGTACTTC	CASSDFAGTYEQYF
TRBD1	TRBV18	TRBJ1-4	few	TGTGCCAGCTCACCATCTTGGCAGGGGGCTAATGAAAAACTGTTTTTT	CASSPSWQGANEKLFF
.	TRBV5-6	TRBJ2-7	once	TGTGCCAGCAGCTTTATTCTGGGGCGCTCCTACGAGCAGTACTTC	CASSFILGRSYEQYF
.	TRBV5-5	TRBJ2-7	few	TGTGCCAGCAGCCCGGATGCCGGGACTTTCTACGAGCAGTACTTC	CASSPDAGTFYEQYF
.	TRBV14	TRBJ1-2	few	TGTGCCAGCAGCCAAGGTCTTTCCTATGGCTACACCTTC	CASSQGLSYGYTF
.	TRBV5-1	TRBJ2-4	.	TGCGCCAGCAGCGAGGACAGACTAGCCAAAAACATTCAGTACTTC	CASSEDRLAKNIQYF
TRBD2	TRBV18	TRBJ2-7	few	TGTGCCAGCTCATCAGACGCCGGGACTAGCACCTACGAGCAGTACTTC	CASSSDAGTSTYEQYF
.	TRBV4-1	TRBJ2-7	.	TGCGCCAGCAGCCCTCACGACTTTAGTAGCTACGAGCAGTACTTC	CASSPHDFSSYEQYF
.	TRBV19	TRBJ2-1	.	TGTGCCAGTAGTATAGTGGCGGAGGGGTACAATGAGCAGTTCTTC	CASSIVAEGYNEQFF
.	TRBV14	TRBJ2-5	.	TGTGCCAGCAGCCAAGAACGGGGGTCAGAGACCCAGTACTTC	CASSQERGSETQYF
TRBD2	TRBV19	TRBJ2-2	.	TGTGCCAGTAGTTGGACTAGCGGGTTTCTTAATACCGGGGAGCTGTTTTTT	CASSWTSGFLNTGELFF
.	TRBV5-6	TRBJ2-3	.	TGTGCCAGCAGCTTCCTGTTTAGTGATACGCAGTATTTT	CASSFLFSDTQYF
TRBD1	TRBV19	TRBJ1-5	.	TGTGCCAGTAGTATGGGGACAGCTGATCAGCCCCAGCATTTT	CASSMGTADQPQHF
.	TRBV11-2	TRBJ1-2	.	TGTGCCAGCAGCTTGGAACCATCTAGCTATGGCTACACCTTC	CASSLEPSSYGYTF
.	TRBV12-2	TRBJ2-7	.	TGTGCAAGTCGCTCCCTTAGCGGGAGGCCCCACGAGCAGTACTTC	CASRSLSGRPHEQYF
TRBD1	TRBV27	TRBJ1-5	.	TGTGCCAGCAGTTTATTGCCGCTTACAGGGGGCGGCAATCAGCCCCAGCATTTT	CASSLLPLTGGGNQPQHF
.	TRBV19	TRBJ1-1	.	TGTGCCAGTAGTAAGCTTGCGAACACTGAAGCTTTCTTT	CASSKLANTEAFF
.	TRBV6-5	TRBJ1-4	.	TGTGCCAGCAGTCCTCTCCGGGAGGGCCATGAAAAACTGTTTTTT	CASSPLREGHEKLFF
.	TRBV2	TRBJ2-3	.	TGTGCCAGCAGTGAAGGGGGAGAAGCTGCAGATACGCAGTATTTT	CASSEGGEAADTQYF
.	TRBV11-3	TRBJ2-7	.	TGTGCCAGCAGCTTAGCGTCAGGGGCTTCAAACTACGAGCAGTACTTC	CASSLASGASNYEQYF
.	TRBV5-1	TRBJ1-1	.	TGCGCCAGCAGCTTAGAGGTCAACACTGAAGCTTTCTTT	CASSLEVNTEAFF
.	TRBV9	TRBJ1-1	.	TGTGCCAGCAGCGTAGTTCGAAGCTTGAACACTGAAGCTTTCTTT	CASSVVRSLNTEAFF
.	TRBV7-9	TRBJ2-7	.	TGTGCCAGCAGCTCACGCGGAGGGAAGGGCTACGAGCAGTACTTC	CASSSRGGKGYEQYF
TRBD1	TRBV6-1	TRBJ1-5	.	TGTGCCAGCGGATGGACAGGGAGCAATCAGCCCCAGCATTTT	CASGWTGSNQPQHF
.	TRBV10-3	TRBJ1-2	.	TGTGCCATCAGTGAGTCTTCGACAGGCGCCCCAATCTATGGCTACACCTTC	CAISESSTGAPIYGYTF
TRBD2	TRBV28	TRBJ2-1	.	TGTGCCAGCAGCCCACAAGCGGGAGGGCGGTACAATGAGCAGTTCTTC	CASSPQAGGRYNEQFF
.	TRBV9	TRBJ2-7	.	TGTGCCAGCAGCGTAGGCCCTATCTACGAGCAGTACTTC	CASSVGPIYEQYF
TRBD2	TRBV9	TRBJ2-1	.	TGTGCCAGCAGCGGCACTAGCGGGATACTAGGTGAGCAGTTCTTC	CASSGTSGILGEQFF
TRBD1	TRBV15	TRBJ1-4	.	TGTGCCACCAGCGAAATAGGCCCCTTCGGGACAGCCGAAAAACTGTTTTTT	CATSEIGPFGTAEKLFF
TRBD1	TRBV4-1	TRBJ1-2	.	TGCGCCAGCAGCCAAGCGACAGGGGACCCACGTGGCTACACCTTC	CASSQATGDPRGYTF
.	TRBV29-1	TRBJ2-7	.	TGCAGCGTTGAAACAGGGTCAAGCGAGCAGTACTTC	CSVETGSSEQYF
TRBD2	TRBV28	TRBJ2-1	.	TGTGCCAGCAGTCGGACTAGCGGGAGCCACAATGAGCAGTTCTTC	CASSRTSGSHNEQFF
.	TRBV19	TRBJ2-2	.	TGTGCCACGCGACAGACCACGAACACCGGGGAGCTGTTTTTT	CATRQTTNTGELFF
.	TRBV19	TRBJ2-7	.	TGTGCCAGTAGTGTCTCAATGTGGGAGGTCTCCTACGAGCAGTACTTC	CASSVSMWEVSYEQYF
.	TRBV6-6	TRBJ1-2	.	TGTGCCAGCAGTTACCCGCCAGACACAGGGTATGGCTACACCTTC	CASSYPPDTGYGYTF
TRBD1	TRBV14	TRBJ2-7	few	TGTGCCAGCAGCCCTTACAGGGGCTTTGAGTACGAGCAGTACTTC	CASSPYRGFEYEQYF